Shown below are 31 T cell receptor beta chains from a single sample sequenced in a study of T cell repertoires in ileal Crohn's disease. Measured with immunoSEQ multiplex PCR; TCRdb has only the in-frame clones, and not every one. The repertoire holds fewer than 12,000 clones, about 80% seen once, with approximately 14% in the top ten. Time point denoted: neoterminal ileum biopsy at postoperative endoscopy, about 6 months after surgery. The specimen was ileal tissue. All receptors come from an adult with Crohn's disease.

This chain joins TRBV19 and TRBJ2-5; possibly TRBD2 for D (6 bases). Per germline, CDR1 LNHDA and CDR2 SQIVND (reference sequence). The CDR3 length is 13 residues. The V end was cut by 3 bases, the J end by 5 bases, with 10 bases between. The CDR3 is CASSIGGLETQYF. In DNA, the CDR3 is TGTGCCAGTAGTATCGGAGGGCTGGAGACCCAGTACTTC.

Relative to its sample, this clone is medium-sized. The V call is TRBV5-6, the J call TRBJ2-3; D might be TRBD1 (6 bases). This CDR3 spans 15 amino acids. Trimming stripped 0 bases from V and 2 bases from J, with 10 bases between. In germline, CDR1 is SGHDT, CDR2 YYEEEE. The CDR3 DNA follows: TGTGCCAGCAGCTTGGTACAGGGAGACACAGATACGCAGTATTTT. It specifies CASSLVQGDTDTQYF.

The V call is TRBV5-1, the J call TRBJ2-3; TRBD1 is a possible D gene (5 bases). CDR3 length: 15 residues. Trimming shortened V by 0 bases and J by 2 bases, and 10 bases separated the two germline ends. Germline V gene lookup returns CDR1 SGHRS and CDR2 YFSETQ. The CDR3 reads CASSLAGQVTDTQYF. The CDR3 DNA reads TGCGCCAGCAGCTTGGCAGGACAAGTCACAGATACGCAGTATTTT.

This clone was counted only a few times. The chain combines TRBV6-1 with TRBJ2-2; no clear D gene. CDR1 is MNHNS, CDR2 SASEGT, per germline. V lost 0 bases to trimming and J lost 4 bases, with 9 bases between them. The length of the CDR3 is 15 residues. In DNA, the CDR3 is TGTGCCAGCAGTGAAGCGCTCTCCAGCACCGGGGAGCTGTTTTTT. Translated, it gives CASSEALSSTGELFF.

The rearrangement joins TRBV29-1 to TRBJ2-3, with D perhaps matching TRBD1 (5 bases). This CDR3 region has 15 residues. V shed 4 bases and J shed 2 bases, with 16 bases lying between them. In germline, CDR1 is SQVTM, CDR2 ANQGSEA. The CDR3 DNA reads TGCAGCGTTGTTGATGGACACGGAACCACAGATACGCAGTATTTT. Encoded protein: CSVVDGHGTTDTQYF.

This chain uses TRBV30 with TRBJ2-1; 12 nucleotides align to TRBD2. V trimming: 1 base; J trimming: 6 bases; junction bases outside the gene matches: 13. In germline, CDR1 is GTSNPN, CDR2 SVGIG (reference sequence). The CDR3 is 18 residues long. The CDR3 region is CAWSGASGGALKRNEQFF. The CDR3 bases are TGTGCCTGGAGTGGGGCTAGCGGGGGGGCTCTTAAACGCAATGAGCAGTTCTTC. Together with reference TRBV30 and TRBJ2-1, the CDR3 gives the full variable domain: SQTIHQWPATLVQPVGSPLSLECTVEGTSNPNLYWYRQAAGRGLQLLFYSVGIGQISSEVPQNLSASRPQDRQFILSSKKLLLSDSGFYLCAWSGASGGALKRNEQFFGPGTRLTVL.

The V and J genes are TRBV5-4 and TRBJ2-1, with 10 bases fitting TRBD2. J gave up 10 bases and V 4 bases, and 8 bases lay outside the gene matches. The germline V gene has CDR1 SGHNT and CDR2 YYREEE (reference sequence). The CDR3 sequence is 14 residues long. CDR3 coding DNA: TGTGCCAGCAGCCCATATGAACTAGCGGGGGAGCAGTTCTTC. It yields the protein CASSPYELAGEQFF.

This CDR3 reads CASSQENREINTEAFF. In nucleotides, the CDR3 is TGCGCCAGCAGCCAAGAGAACAGGGAAATTAACACTGAAGCTTTCTTT. The rearrangement uses TRBV4-1 and TRBJ1-1; possible D gene TRBD1, 6 bases. Trimming left V 0 bases short and J 2 bases short, with 13 bases between. CDR1 is MGHRA, CDR2 YSYEKL, per germline. CDR3 size: 16 residues.

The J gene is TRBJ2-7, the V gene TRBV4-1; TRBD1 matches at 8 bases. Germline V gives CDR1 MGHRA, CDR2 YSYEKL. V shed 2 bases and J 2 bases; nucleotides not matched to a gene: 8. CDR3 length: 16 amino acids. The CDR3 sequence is CASSQPPQGDPYEQYF. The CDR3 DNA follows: TGCGCCAGCAGCCAACCCCCACAGGGGGACCCCTACGAGCAGTACTTC.

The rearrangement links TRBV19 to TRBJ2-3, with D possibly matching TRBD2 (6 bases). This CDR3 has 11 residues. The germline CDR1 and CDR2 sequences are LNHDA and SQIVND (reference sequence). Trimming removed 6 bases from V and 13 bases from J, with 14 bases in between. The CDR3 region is CASRLGLAEYF. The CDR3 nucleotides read TGTGCCAGTAGACTGGGACTTGCGGAGTATTTT.

The CDR3 DNA reads TGTGCCAGCAGCTTAGTGACGGGTCCCACCCTCTCACCCCTCCACTTT. This encodes CASSLVTGPTLSPLHF. The chain is built from TRBV7-2 and TRBJ1-6; no definite D call. Between the trimmed V and J ends, which lost 1 base and 10 bases, there was a span of 17 bases. Per the germline V gene, CDR1 is SGHTA and CDR2 is FQGNSA. The CDR3 covers 16 residues.

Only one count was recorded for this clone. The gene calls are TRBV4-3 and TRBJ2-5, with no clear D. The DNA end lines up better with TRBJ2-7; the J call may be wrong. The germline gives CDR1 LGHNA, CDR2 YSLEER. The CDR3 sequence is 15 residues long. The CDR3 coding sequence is TGCGCCAGCAGCCAAGATTGGGCAGGAACCTACGAGCAGTACTTC. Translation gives CASSQDWAGTYEQYF.

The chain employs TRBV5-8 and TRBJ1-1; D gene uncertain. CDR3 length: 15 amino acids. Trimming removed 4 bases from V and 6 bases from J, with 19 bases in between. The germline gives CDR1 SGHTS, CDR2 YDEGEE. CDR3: CASSQSGKRSAEAFF. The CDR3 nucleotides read TGTGCCAGCAGCCAATCGGGGAAGAGGAGCGCTGAAGCTTTCTTT.

This CDR3 is CASSPWTGGPDTQYF. The CDR3 nucleotides are TGTGCCAGCAGCCCCTGGACAGGGGGCCCAGATACGCAGTATTTT. The V gene is TRBV6-5, the J gene TRBJ2-3, with 11 bases lining up with TRBD1. Germline-derived CDR1 and CDR2 are MNHEY and SVGAGI. V gave up 6 bases and J gave up 4 bases; unmatched junction bases: 6. There are 15 residues in the CDR3.

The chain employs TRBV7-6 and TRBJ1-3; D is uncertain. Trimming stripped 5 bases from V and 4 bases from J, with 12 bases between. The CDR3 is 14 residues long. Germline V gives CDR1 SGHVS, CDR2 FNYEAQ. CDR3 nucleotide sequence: TGTGCCAGCAGCCCTGACAACTTAGGAAACACCATATATTTT. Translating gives CASSPDNLGNTIYF.

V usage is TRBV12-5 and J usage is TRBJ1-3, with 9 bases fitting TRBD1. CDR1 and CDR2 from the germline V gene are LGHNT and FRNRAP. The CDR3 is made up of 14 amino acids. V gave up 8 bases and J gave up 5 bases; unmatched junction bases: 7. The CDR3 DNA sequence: TGTGCTAGTATGGAGGACAGGGGAAGAAACACCATATATTTT. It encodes CASMEDRGRNTIYF.

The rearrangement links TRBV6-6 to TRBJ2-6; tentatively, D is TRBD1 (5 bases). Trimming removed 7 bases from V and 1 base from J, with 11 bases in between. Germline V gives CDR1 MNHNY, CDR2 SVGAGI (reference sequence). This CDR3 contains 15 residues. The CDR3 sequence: CASNPDISGANVLTF. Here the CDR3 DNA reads TGTGCCAGCAACCCGGACATTTCTGGGGCCAACGTCCTGACTTTC.

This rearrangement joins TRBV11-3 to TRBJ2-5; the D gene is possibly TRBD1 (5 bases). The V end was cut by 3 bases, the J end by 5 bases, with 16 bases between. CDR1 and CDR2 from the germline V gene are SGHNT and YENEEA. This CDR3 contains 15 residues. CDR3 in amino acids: CASSLQGTASETQYF. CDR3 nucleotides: TGTGCCAGCAGCTTGCAGGGAACTGCGTCGGAGACCCAGTACTTC.

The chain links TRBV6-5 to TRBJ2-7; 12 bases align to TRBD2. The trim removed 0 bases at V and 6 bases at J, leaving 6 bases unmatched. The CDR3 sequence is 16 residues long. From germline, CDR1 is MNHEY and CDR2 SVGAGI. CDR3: CASSYSVLAGGREQYF. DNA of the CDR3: TGTGCCAGCAGTTACTCGGTACTAGCGGGGGGCCGCGAGCAGTACTTC.

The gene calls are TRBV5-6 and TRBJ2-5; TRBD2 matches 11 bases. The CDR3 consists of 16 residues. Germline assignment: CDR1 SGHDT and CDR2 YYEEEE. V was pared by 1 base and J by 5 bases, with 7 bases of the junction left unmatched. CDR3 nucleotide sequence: TGTGCCAGCAGCTTGTCGTTAGCGGGGGGGCACGAGACCCAGTACTTC. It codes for CASSLSLAGGHETQYF.

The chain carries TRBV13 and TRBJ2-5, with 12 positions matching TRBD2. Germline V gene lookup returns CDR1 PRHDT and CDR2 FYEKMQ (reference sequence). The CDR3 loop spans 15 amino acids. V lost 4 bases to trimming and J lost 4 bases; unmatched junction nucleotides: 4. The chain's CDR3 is CASSSWTSGAETQYF. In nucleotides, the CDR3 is TGTGCCAGCAGCTCCTGGACTAGCGGGGCAGAGACCCAGTACTTC. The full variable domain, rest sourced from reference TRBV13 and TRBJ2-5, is AAGVIQSPRHLIKEKRETATLKCYPIPRHDTVYWYQQGPGQDPQFLISFYEKMQSDKGSIPDRFSAQQFSDYHSELNMSSLELGDSALYFCASSSWTSGAETQYFGPGTRLLVL.

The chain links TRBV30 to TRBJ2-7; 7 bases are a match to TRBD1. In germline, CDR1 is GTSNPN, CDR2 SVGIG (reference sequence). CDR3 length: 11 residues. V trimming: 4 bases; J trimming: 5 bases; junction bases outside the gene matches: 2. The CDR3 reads CAWKGANEQYF. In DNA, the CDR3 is TGTGCCTGGAAGGGGGCGAACGAGCAGTACTTC.

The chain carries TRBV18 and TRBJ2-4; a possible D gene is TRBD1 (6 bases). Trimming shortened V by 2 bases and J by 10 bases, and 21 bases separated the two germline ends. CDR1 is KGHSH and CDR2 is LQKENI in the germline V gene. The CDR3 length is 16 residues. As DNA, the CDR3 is TGTGCCAGCTCACCATTTGGACGGACAGCCCAACGGATTCAGTACTTC. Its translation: CASSPFGRTAQRIQYF.

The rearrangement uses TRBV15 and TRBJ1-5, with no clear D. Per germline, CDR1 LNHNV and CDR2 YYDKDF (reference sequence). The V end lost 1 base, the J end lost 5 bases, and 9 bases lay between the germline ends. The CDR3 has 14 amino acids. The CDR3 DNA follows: TGTGCCACCAGCAGAGTGTTTTCTGATCAGCCCCAGCATTTT. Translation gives CATSRVFSDQPQHF.

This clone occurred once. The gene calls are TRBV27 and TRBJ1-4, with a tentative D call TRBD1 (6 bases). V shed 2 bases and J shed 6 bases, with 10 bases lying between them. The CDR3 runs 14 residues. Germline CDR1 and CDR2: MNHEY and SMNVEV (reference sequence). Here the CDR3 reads CASSLIGGDEKLFF. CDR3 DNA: TGTGCCAGCAGTTTAATTGGGGGCGATGAAAAACTGTTTTTT.

The CDR3: CSVVEGARGNTIYF. CDR3 coding DNA: TGCAGCGTTGTTGAGGGGGCGCGGGGAAACACCATATATTTT. The V call is TRBV29-1, the J call TRBJ1-3; TRBD1 agrees at 7 bases. With 4 bases clipped from V and 4 bases from J, the junction kept 7 bases outside the gene matches. Germline CDR1 and CDR2: SQVTM and ANQGSEA. The CDR3 is 14 residues long.

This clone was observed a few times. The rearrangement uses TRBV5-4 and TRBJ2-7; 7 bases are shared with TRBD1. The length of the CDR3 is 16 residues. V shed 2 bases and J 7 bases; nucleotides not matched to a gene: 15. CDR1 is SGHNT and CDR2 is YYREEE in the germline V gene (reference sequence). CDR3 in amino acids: CASSFRDSLGLLEQYF. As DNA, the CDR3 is TGTGCCAGCAGCTTCCGGGACAGCCTCGGGTTGTTGGAGCAGTACTTC.

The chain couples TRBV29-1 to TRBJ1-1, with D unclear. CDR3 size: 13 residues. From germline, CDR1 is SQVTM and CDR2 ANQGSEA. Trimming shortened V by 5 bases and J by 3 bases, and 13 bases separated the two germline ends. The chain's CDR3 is CSVMYTQDTEAFF. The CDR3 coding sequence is TGCAGCGTTATGTATACGCAGGACACTGAAGCTTTCTTT.

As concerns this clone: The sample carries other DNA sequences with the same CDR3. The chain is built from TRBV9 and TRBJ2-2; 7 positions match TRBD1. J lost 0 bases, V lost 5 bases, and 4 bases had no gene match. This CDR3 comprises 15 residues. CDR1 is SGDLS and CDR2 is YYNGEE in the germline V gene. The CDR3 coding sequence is TGTGCCAGCAGGCTGGGGACAGCGAACACCGGGGAGCTGTTTTTT. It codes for CASRLGTANTGELFF.

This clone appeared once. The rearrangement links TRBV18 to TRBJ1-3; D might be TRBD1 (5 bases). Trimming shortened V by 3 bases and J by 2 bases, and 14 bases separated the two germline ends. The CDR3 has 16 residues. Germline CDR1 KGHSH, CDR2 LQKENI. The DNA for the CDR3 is TGTGCCAGCTCACCGGCTGGGCAGGGCACTGGAAACACCATATATTTT. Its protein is CASSPAGQGTGNTIYF.

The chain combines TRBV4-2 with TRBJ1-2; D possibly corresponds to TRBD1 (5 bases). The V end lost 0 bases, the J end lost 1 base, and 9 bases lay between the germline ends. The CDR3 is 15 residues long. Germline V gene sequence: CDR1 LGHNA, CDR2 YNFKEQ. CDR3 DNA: TGTGCCAGCAGCCAAGACGAGACAGTTAACTATGGCTACACCTTC. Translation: CASSQDETVNYGYTF.